This TCR beta chain stems from a study of identical twins. Study results and limitations: The presence of invariant MAIT and iNKT cells could partly confound analyses of zero-insertion sequences. Alpha sequences that were out-of-frame and twin-shared showed an excess of low generation probability.

CDR3 size: 15 residues. V was shortened by 6 bases and J by 0 bases, with 13 bases between the two germline ends. Germline V lookup: CDR1 ENHRY, CDR2 SYGVKD. MiXCR, applied by TCRdb to the 5' RACE reads, yields one record per CDR3 protein. The sample yields 1.5 million or so distinct CDR3 sequences, 32% seen once. Healthy Caucasian individuals made up all the donors. For this clonotype: What it binds is unknown.

J is TRBJ2-3 and V is TRBV10-3; possibly TRBD1 for D (6 bases). The receptor was derived from a newborn girl in good health. The sample consisted of cord blood. The CDR3 DNA reads as TGTGCCATCAGAGGACGGACAGCTAGCACAGATACGCAGTATTTT. Encoded protein: CAIRGRTASTDTQYF.